Detailed here is one T cell receptor beta chain. These data belong to a study of shared clonotypes between healthy human individuals. Clones were read by immunoSEQ multiplex PCR, and TCRdb kept only the in-frame ones, dropping some. The profile shows fewer than 650,000 clones, 76% of them singletons. This CDR3 spans 13 amino acids. With V trimmed by 5 bases and J by 8 bases, 6 bases remained unmatched. Germline CDR1 reads LNHDA; CDR2 reads SQIVND (reference sequence). This clonotype was sampled from a woman aged 40 to 50 in good health. Some clones in this sample may be carry-over from other donors' samples. Sequenced input: PBMCs. The rearrangement links TRBV19 to TRBJ1-2, with TRBD1 identical over 9 bases. In DNA, the CDR3 is TGTGCCAGTAGTCTACAGGGGGCACAAGGCTACACCTTC. Translating gives CASSLQGAQGYTF.